The 5 T cell receptor beta chains presented below share a single source sample, sequenced in a study of chemoradiotherapy in HPV16-positive cancers (dated by TCRdb to the early 2020s). The library was made by the immunoSEQ multiplex PCR assay. In its TCRdb copy, this immuneACCESS table keeps in-frame sequences only and misses some clones. Where compared with another copy, unresolved V genes explain less than half of these, and the others have no known cause. For this sample there are tens of thousands of clones; around nine tenths appear just once. The leading ten clones occupy approximately 3.5% of the sample. Material: blood, obtained from a patient who underwent chemoradiotherapy. The source is a human donor with HPV-associated anogenital cancer.

This rearrangement joins TRBV6-4 to TRBJ2-4, with D unresolved. Germline loops: CDR1 MRHNA, CDR2 SNTAGT. The CDR3 contains 13 residues. With 6 bases removed from V and 5 bases from J, the gap between germline ends came to 11 bases. For the CDR3, the DNA is TGTGCCAGCAGCGACGGACCAGAAAACATTCAGTACTTC. As protein: CASSDGPENIQYF.

This chain connects TRBV7-2 to TRBJ2-5; TRBD1 might be the D (6 bases). Between the trimmed V and J ends, which lost 4 bases and 2 bases, there was a span of 14 bases. Germline values: CDR1 SGHTA, CDR2 FQGNSA. The CDR3 extends over 15 amino acids. The CDR3 DNA reads as TGTGCCAGCAGCTGGGAAAGGACAGTTCAAGAGACCCAGTACTTC. This encodes CASSWERTVQETQYF.

The chain has TRBV6-5 and TRBJ1-2, with D possibly matching TRBD1 (5 bases). This CDR3 spans 14 amino acids. The V gene lost 6 bases and the J gene lost 8 bases, with 19 bases spanning the gap. The germline V gene has CDR1 MNHEY and CDR2 SVGAGI. In DNA, the CDR3 is TGTGCCAGCAGCCACCCGCAGGGCGGGCGAGGCTACACCTTC. It is translated as CASSHPQGGRGYTF.

The V and J genes are TRBV5-1 and TRBJ2-7; no reliable D call. The CDR3 consists of 13 residues. Trimming shortened V by 4 bases and J by 2 bases, and 10 bases separated the two germline ends. CDR1 is SGHRS and CDR2 is YFSETQ in the germline V gene. CDR3 coding DNA: TGCGCCAGCAGCGGACCAGCCACCTACGAGCAGTACTTC. Translating it yields CASSGPATYEQYF.

This clone was observed once. The chain's CDR3 is CASSTQRGSYGYTF. CDR3 bases: TGTGCCAGTAGTACCCAGAGAGGATCCTATGGCTACACCTTC. The chain uses TRBV19 and TRBJ1-2; D is unresolved. The length of the CDR3 is 14 residues. Germline V gives CDR1 LNHDA, CDR2 SQIVND (reference sequence). With 4 bases removed from V and 4 bases from J, the gap between germline ends came to 13 bases.